This entry features one T cell receptor beta chain sequence. Its target antigen remains unknown. Base qualities are not at hand, and no much larger clone is one base apart. TCR CDR3 regions were amplified from genomic DNA by multiplex PCR using the deep immunoSEQ assay. Extracted genomic DNA from each cell subset was distributed evenly across all wells of several immunoSEQ 96-well plates, and each plate was treated as a replicate. For sorted subsets, each replicate PCR was loaded with roughly 200 ng genomic DNA, equivalent to roughly 30,000 T cell genomes. The purified libraries were quantified using a Qubit 3.0 fluorometer, sized with a Bioanalyzer 2100, and then quantified again using the KAPA Library Quantification kit. A separate single-read 150-cycle Illumina NextSeq 550 flow cell was used to sequence each immunoSEQ 96-well plate. Per the original workflow: Because only junctional sequences without quality scores were contained in the immunoSEQ output, filtering matching that applied to full-length reads could not be performed. To assign V/J genes and CDR3, sequences were annotated against IMGT germline references using PyIR, a Python wrapper for IgBLAST v1.9. Reads were removed for weak V/J assignments (E-value above 1e-6), missing CDR3, stop codons, out-of-frame junctions, or ambiguous translated residues. V3J clonotypes were defined by identical inferred V gene, J gene, and CDR3 amino acid sequence. The percentage overlap between two repertoires was calculated by dividing the number of shared unique clonotypes by the size of the smaller repertoire. Repertoire richness was assessed with RTK rarefaction, the Chao1 estimator, and Recon v2.1 estimates of unobserved clonotypes. For all TCRbeta clonotypes obtained by the gDNA method from several donors, generation probabilities were computed with OLGA. Imported from immuneACCESS, the table was reduced by TCRdb to in-frame sequences with V and J called. These copies leave out some clones; in studies compared against another copy, an unresolved V gene accounts for under half, and the cause of the remainder is not known. The V and J calls and clone size were taken over from that table, and D and trimming were inferred from the DNA. The sample table holds 2 million to 2.5 million clones, of which 90% to 95% were seen once. The ten most abundant clones make up 0.13% of the sample.

The cysteine opens and the phenylalanine closes a CDR3 of 15 amino acids. Only CDR3 DNA is held: 45 bases, read in frame from base 1. V loses 3 bases at its end and J loses 4 bases; junction bases beyond the gene matches: 3. Looking up the germline V gene (reference sequence) yields CDR1 LNHNV and CDR2 YYDKDF. This record comes from a study of shared clonotypes between healthy human individuals (dated by TCRdb to the early 2020s). Study-level background: The cohort comprised two women and three men aged 18 to 49 years. For each donor, CD4 naive and CD4 memory were each given three plates, CD8 naive was given two plates, and CD8 memory was given one plate. To estimate repertoire size and how much clonotypes are shared between individuals, the study performed deep sequencing of blood TCR repertoires from about five healthy adults. Different laboratories and diverse techniques were used to prepare libraries and sequence TCR repertoires, to increase sequencing depth and limit assay-specific biases. Leukapheresis yielded between about 0.94 and 8.9 billion PBMCs per donor. General study outcomes and caveats: Pairwise subsampling indicated that sequencing depth was expected to affect the degree of clonotype sharing among donors. Naive subsets generally had larger estimated clonotype richness than memory subsets. Only blood was sampled, and tissue TCR repertoires likely differ from those in blood. Incomplete sequencing was indicated by rarefaction of sorted-subset datasets, despite the large sequencing depth. Compared with non-shared clonotypes, clonotypes shared by all four sorted-subset donors had higher generation probabilities. Across a few donors, roughly 5% of naive CD4, approximately 3.6% of naive CD8, 2.3% of memory CD4, and approximately 0.4% of memory CD8 clonotypes were shared. The genetic and exposure-history diversity represented was limited by the small number of donors.

The donors were healthy, HIV-negative adults with no recently reported acute infections or vaccinations. Every donor was a Caucasian adult living in Nashville, Tennessee, USA. CD4+ T cells were enriched by magnetic negative selection; naive cells were then positively selected on CD45RA, and the negative fraction formed the memory subset. Blood was obtained by leukapheresis, after which PBMCs were separated by Ficoll-Histopaque density gradient centrifugation and cryopreserved in liquid nitrogen vapor phase. Analytical flow cytometry was used to check the purity and quantity of each magnetically sorted T cell population. Genomic DNA was isolated from each sorted fraction and quantified by UV absorbance on a Nanodrop 2000c.

This clonotype originated in a man in his late teens or twenties in good health. Recombination linked TRBV15 to TRBJ1-5; TRBD1 matches 10 bases in the middle. The source material was naive CD4+ T cells sorted from blood. The cell subset or site label for this specimen denotes: CD45RA+ positively selected. This receptor has the CDR3 CATSRGDRGNQPQHF. The nucleotides are TGTGCCACCAGCAGGGGGGACAGGGGAAATCAGCCCCAGCATTTT.